These 29 T cell receptor beta chains originate from one sample sequenced in a study of blood T cell repertoires in COVID-19. Sequencing used immunoSEQ multiplex PCR; TCRdb keeps in-frame clones, though not all of them. Among about 250,000 clones, 86% were seen once, and the ten largest hold approximately 3%. Source material: peripheral blood. These receptors were taken from a woman in her 30s with active or convalescent COVID-19.

The CDR3 protein is CASSPVLGQVFDEQYF. The CDR3 DNA reads TGTGCCAGCTCACCTGTCTTAGGACAGGTTTTTGACGAGCAGTACTTC. The chain carries TRBV18 and TRBJ2-7, with 7 bases aligning to TRBD1. This CDR3 comprises 16 residues. Trimming removed 3 bases from V and 5 bases from J; junction bases left unmatched: 13. The germline gives CDR1 KGHSH, CDR2 LQKENI.

The chain links TRBV4-2 to TRBJ2-1, with 9 bases fitting TRBD2. Germline assignment: CDR1 LGHNA and CDR2 YNFKEQ. There are 17 residues in the CDR3. The V gene end was trimmed by 3 bases and the J gene end by 1 base; junction bases not matched to a gene: 7. CDR3 region: CASSQVGRGGSYNEQFF. The CDR3 DNA follows: TGTGCCAGCAGCCAGGTCGGGCGGGGGGGATCCTACAATGAGCAGTTCTTC.

The chain combines TRBV11-3 with TRBJ2-1; D call uncertain. CDR3 length: 17 residues. Per germline, CDR1 SGHNT and CDR2 YENEEA. V gave up 1 base and J gave up 0 bases, with 13 bases separating them. As DNA, the CDR3 is TGTGCCAGCAGCTTAGGGAGAGCCATGAGCTCCTACAATGAGCAGTTCTTC. Protein product: CASSLGRAMSSYNEQFF.

V and J are TRBV19 and TRBJ2-6; perhaps TRBD1 as D (5 bases). V lost 4 bases and J 0 bases, leaving 13 bases between the germline ends. This CDR3 has 17 amino acids. CDR1 and CDR2 from the germline V gene are LNHDA and SQIVND (reference sequence). CDR3 amino acids: CASSTDDRVSGANVLTF. For the CDR3, the DNA is TGTGCCAGTAGTACCGACGACAGAGTCTCTGGGGCCAACGTCCTGACTTTC. The full variable domain, with the rest looked up from reference TRBV19 and TRBJ2-6, is DGGITQSPKYLFRKEGQNVTLSCEQNLNHDAMYWYRQDPGQGLRLIYYSQIVNDFQKGDIAEGYSVSREKKESFPLTVTSAQKNPTAFYLCASSTDDRVSGANVLTFGAGSRLTVL.

V is TRBV18 and J is TRBJ1-1; D unclear. The CDR3 sequence is 13 residues long. Germline-derived CDR1 and CDR2 are KGHSH and LQKENI. Trimming stripped 4 bases from V and 0 bases from J, with 6 bases between. CDR3 DNA: TGTGCCAGCTCACAACTTATGAACACTGAAGCTTTCTTT. Encoded protein: CASSQLMNTEAFF.

This clone was seen a single time. The CDR3: CASSTSLRSFGGAGGCKANVLTF. CDR3 nucleotide sequence: TGTGCCAGCAGCACTTCGTTGCGCTCCTTTGGGGGGGCTGGCGGGTGTAAGGCCAACGTCCTGACTTTC. This chain connects TRBV21-1 to TRBJ2-6; whether TRBD2, the table's D call, matches the DNA was not checked. TRBV21-1 is labeled a pseudogene. The length of the CDR3 is 23 residues.

This chain connects TRBV5-4 to TRBJ2-5; 13 bases fit TRBD2. V shed 7 bases and J 5 bases; nucleotides not matched to a gene: 8. Germline V gene sequence: CDR1 SGHNT, CDR2 YYREEE (reference sequence). CDR3 size: 15 residues. The CDR3 loop is CASSRLAGGQETQYF. As DNA, the CDR3 is TGTGCCAGCTCAAGACTAGCGGGGGGCCAGGAGACCCAGTACTTC.

The gene calls are TRBV19 and TRBJ2-7; maybe TRBD2 (6 bases). V shed 5 bases and J shed 5 bases, with 16 bases lying between them. CDR3 length: 14 residues. Per germline, CDR1 LNHDA and CDR2 SQIVND (reference sequence). The CDR3 DNA reads TGTGCCAGTAGTGCCAGACTAGTGGTGGACGAGCAGTACTTC. Residues: CASSARLVVDEQYF.

This clone was seen once. V and J are TRBV7-9 and TRBJ1-2; possible D gene TRBD1, 5 bases. The CDR3 length is 12 residues. Trimming pared 1 base from V and 5 bases from J, leaving 5 bases between. Germline V CDR1 and CDR2: SEHNR, FQNEAQ (reference sequence). CDR3 loop: CASSLEGYGYTF. The CDR3 coding sequence is TGTGCCAGCAGCTTAGAGGGGTATGGCTACACCTTC.

This chain uses TRBV25-1 with TRBJ1-6; 7 bases match TRBD1. Germline lookup yields CDR1 MGHDK and CDR2 SYGVNS. CDR3 length: 14 residues. Germline trimming cut 6 bases from V and 7 bases from J; bases unmatched to any gene: 6. In DNA form, the CDR3 reads TGTGCCAGCAGCCGTGGGACAGACAATTCACCCCTCCACTTT. As protein: CASSRGTDNSPLHF.

The chain combines TRBV11-3 with TRBJ2-1; perhaps TRBD1 as D (6 bases). CDR3 length: 13 amino acids. Germline V gene sequence: CDR1 SGHNT, CDR2 YENEEA. V shed 5 bases and J shed 7 bases, with 12 bases lying between them. CDR3 sequence reads: CASSHGQSNEQFF. The CDR3 DNA is TGTGCCAGCAGCCACGGACAGAGTAATGAGCAGTTCTTC.

This rearrangement joins TRBV19 to TRBJ1-4; the D gene is possibly TRBD1 (5 bases). This CDR3 contains 16 residues. Trimming took off 0 bases at V and 0 bases at J, with 8 bases between the two ends. Germline CDR1 is LNHDA and CDR2 is SQIVND (reference sequence). The CDR3 DNA sequence: TGTGCCAGTAGTATAGAGTGGGGGGCAACTAATGAAAAACTGTTTTTT. It yields the protein CASSIEWGATNEKLFF.

The chain joins TRBV2 to TRBJ2-5, with D tentatively TRBD1 (6 bases). Germline CDR1 is SNHLY and CDR2 is FYNNEI. The CDR3 length is 12 residues. Trimming removed 3 bases at V and 7 bases at J, with 9 bases between. CDR3 region: CASSERGGTQYF. The CDR3 bases are TGTGCCAGCAGTGAGAGAGGGGGGACCCAGTACTTC.

This chain links TRBV5-6 with TRBJ1-6, with D unclear. There are 15 residues in the CDR3. CDR1 is SGHDT and CDR2 is YYEEEE in the germline V gene. Trimming removed 4 bases from V and 3 bases from J, with 11 bases in between. The CDR3 DNA reads as TGTGCCAGCAGCCCATGGAGGCGCTATAATTCACCCCTCCACTTT. Translated, it gives CASSPWRRYNSPLHF.

V usage is TRBV15 and J usage is TRBJ1-2; tentative D call: TRBD1 (6 bases). The CDR3 totals 15 residues. The germline V gene has CDR1 LNHNV and CDR2 YYDKDF (reference sequence). Deletions cut 0 bases from V and 4 bases from J, with 12 bases between. The CDR3 DNA is TGTGCCACCAGCAGAGACCGCAGGGGCTTCTATGGCTACACCTTC. It translates to CATSRDRRGFYGYTF. The full variable domain, with the rest looked up from reference TRBV15 and TRBJ1-2, is DAMVIQNPRYQVTQFGKPVTLSCSQTLNHNVMYWYQQKSSQAPKLLFHYYDKDFNNEADTPDNFQSRRPNTSFCFLDIRSPGLGDTAMYLCATSRDRRGFYGYTFGSGTRLTVV.

The genes are TRBV10-3 and TRBJ2-2; 7 bases match TRBD2. The CDR3 covers 14 residues. The J segment lost 1 base and the V segment lost 8 bases, leaving 4 bases of the junction unmatched. The germline V gene encodes CDR1 ENHRY and CDR2 SYGVKD. The CDR3, as DNA: TGTGCCATCGGGAGGGAACGGAACACCGGGGAGCTGTTTTTT. It yields the protein CAIGRERNTGELFF.

This chain uses TRBV6-2 or TRBV6-3 with TRBJ2-3, with 8 bases lining up with TRBD1. CDR3 length equals 14 residues. V gave up 6 bases and J gave up 0 bases; unmatched junction bases: 2. In germline, CDR1 is MNHEY, CDR2 SVGEGT. The CDR3 loop reads CASSRGPSTDTQYF. In DNA, the CDR3 is TGTGCCAGCAGCAGGGGGCCGAGCACAGATACGCAGTATTTT.

J is TRBJ2-2 and V is TRBV6-2 or TRBV6-3; TRBD1 aligns across 8 bases. The CDR3 totals 15 residues. Germline V gene data show CDR1 as MNHEY and CDR2 as SVGEGT. Losses at the gene ends were 5 bases for V and 4 bases for J; bases not matched to a gene: 6. CDR3 loop: CASSDRTGTTGELFF. The CDR3 DNA is TGTGCCAGCAGTGATCGGACAGGGACCACCGGGGAGCTGTTTTTT.

This chain joins TRBV30 and TRBJ1-2; 8 nucleotides agree with TRBD1. The trim removed 3 bases at V and 3 bases at J, leaving 15 bases unmatched. Looked up from germline, CDR1 is GTSNPN and CDR2 is SVGIG (reference sequence). This CDR3 comprises 17 residues. CDR3 protein: CAWRAPDREGLDYGYTF. The CDR3 nucleotides are TGTGCCTGGAGGGCCCCGGACAGGGAGGGGCTGGACTATGGCTACACCTTC. The full variable domain, completed using reference TRBV30 and TRBJ1-2, is SQTIHQWPATLVQPVGSPLSLECTVEGTSNPNLYWYRQAAGRGLQLLFYSVGIGQISSEVPQNLSASRPQDRQFILSSKKLLLSDSGFYLCAWRAPDREGLDYGYTFGSGTRLTVV.

The rearrangement links TRBV28 to TRBJ1-6; the D gene is possibly TRBD1 (6 bases). V lost 3 bases and J 14 bases, leaving 14 bases between the germline ends. Germline V gene lookup returns CDR1 MDHEN and CDR2 SYDVKM. This CDR3 comprises 13 residues. As DNA, the CDR3 is TGTGCCAGCAGTTTGTCCGACAGGCCCACCCTCCACTTT. It yields the protein CASSLSDRPTLHF.

The chain has TRBV28 and TRBJ1-6, with D possibly matching TRBD1 (6 bases). Germline V gene lookup returns CDR1 MDHEN and CDR2 SYDVKM. Trimming removed 5 bases from V and 6 bases from J, with 17 bases in between. The CDR3 loop spans 16 amino acids. The CDR3 loop reads CASSTRPGATNSPLHF. Written as DNA, the CDR3 is TGTGCCAGCAGTACCAGGCCAGGGGCTACTAATTCACCCCTCCACTTT.

Only a few counts were recorded for this clone. V usage is TRBV5-4 and J usage is TRBJ1-1; D gene unclear. CDR1 and CDR2 (germline): SGHNT, YYREEE (reference sequence). V lost 0 bases, J lost 0 bases, and 9 bases lay in between. The CDR3 is made up of 15 amino acids. The CDR3 loop reads CASSLAESMNTEAFF. The CDR3 bases are TGTGCCAGCAGCTTGGCCGAAAGCATGAACACTGAAGCTTTCTTT.

This rearrangement joins TRBV9 to TRBJ1-4; no reliable D call. CDR3 length: 14 residues. The V and J ends lost 0 bases and 6 bases respectively, with 9 bases between them. Germline CDR1 SGDLS, CDR2 YYNGEE. The CDR3: CASSVGVDDEKLFF. CDR3 sequence (DNA): TGTGCCAGCAGCGTAGGTGTAGATGATGAAAAACTGTTTTTT.

The chain employs TRBV2 and TRBJ1-1; 7 bases are shared with TRBD1. Germline V gene lookup returns CDR1 SNHLY and CDR2 FYNNEI. V shed 7 bases, J shed 4 bases, and the junction held 6 bases outside the gene matches. CDR3 length: 13 residues. The CDR3 is CASTRDSRTEAFF. In DNA form, the CDR3 reads TGTGCCAGCACTCGGGACAGCCGCACTGAAGCTTTCTTT.

V gene TRBV9 combines with J gene TRBJ2-1, with TRBD2 as a possible D gene (7 bases). V lost 2 bases and J lost 3, with 15 bases in between. Germline CDR1 and CDR2: SGDLS and YYNGEE. The CDR3 is 16 residues long. The CDR3 region has the DNA TGTGCCAGCAGCGTCTCGCGGGGGCCGATCTACAATGAGCAGTTCTTC. Translated: CASSVSRGPIYNEQFF.

J is TRBJ2-3 and V is TRBV27; D gene unclear. The CDR3 has 13 residues. V dropped 3 bases and J dropped 0 bases, with 4 bases sitting between them. Germline assignment: CDR1 MNHEY and CDR2 SMNVEV (reference sequence). The CDR3 DNA reads TGTGCCAGCAGTTTCCTTAGCACAGATACGCAGTATTTT. As protein: CASSFLSTDTQYF.

The chain uses TRBV7-9 and TRBJ2-5; the D gene is possibly TRBD1 (6 bases). CDR1 is SEHNR and CDR2 is FQNEAQ in the germline V gene (reference sequence). V was shortened by 1 base and J by 7 bases, with 16 bases between the two germline ends. The CDR3 totals 15 residues. CDR3: CASSLGGRQGGTQYF. CDR3 nucleotides: TGTGCCAGCAGCTTAGGGGGGCGCCAAGGGGGGACCCAGTACTTC.

A few counts support this clone. The chain joins TRBV5-6 to TRBJ1-2, with D uncertain. Between the trimmed V and J ends, which lost 5 bases and 0 bases, there was a span of 5 bases. The CDR3 spans 12 residues. Looked up from germline, CDR1 is SGHDT and CDR2 is YYEEEE. CDR3 sequence: CASSPANYGYTF. The CDR3 DNA reads as TGTGCCAGCAGTCCTGCTAACTATGGCTACACCTTC.

This clone was picked up a small number of times. This sequence joins TRBV7-9 and TRBJ2-1; 7 bases align to TRBD2. The trim removed 4 bases at V and 8 bases at J, leaving 11 bases unmatched. The V gene's germline CDR1 is SEHNR and CDR2 FQNEAQ (reference sequence). This CDR3 spans 15 amino acids. This CDR3 reads CASSSTLGGMDEQFF. Written as DNA, the CDR3 is TGTGCCAGCAGCTCTACCTTGGGGGGGATGGATGAGCAGTTCTTC.